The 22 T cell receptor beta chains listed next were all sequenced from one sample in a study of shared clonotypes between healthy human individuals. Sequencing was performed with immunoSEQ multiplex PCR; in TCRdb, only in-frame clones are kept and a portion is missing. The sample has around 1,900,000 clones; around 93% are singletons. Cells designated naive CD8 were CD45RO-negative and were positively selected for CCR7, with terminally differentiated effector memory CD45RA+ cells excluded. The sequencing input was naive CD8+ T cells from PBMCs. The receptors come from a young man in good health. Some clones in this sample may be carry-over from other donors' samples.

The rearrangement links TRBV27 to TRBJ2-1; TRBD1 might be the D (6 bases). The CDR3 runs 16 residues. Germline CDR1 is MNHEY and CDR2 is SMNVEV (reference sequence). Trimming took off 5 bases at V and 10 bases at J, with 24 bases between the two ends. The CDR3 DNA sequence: TGTGCCAGCAGTGGGATAGGGGACACAGCCTTGCTCGAGCAGTTCTTC. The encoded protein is CASSGIGDTALLEQFF.

CDR3 nucleotide sequence: TGTGCCAGCAGCCCTCTAGCGGGAGATTGGTACGAGCAGTACTTC. It encodes CASSPLAGDWYEQYF. The chain combines TRBV7-9 with TRBJ2-7; 10 bases are shared with TRBD2. V lost 5 bases, J lost 4 bases, and 8 bases stayed unmatched. The CDR3 is 15 residues long. Germline V gives CDR1 SEHNR, CDR2 FQNEAQ (reference sequence).

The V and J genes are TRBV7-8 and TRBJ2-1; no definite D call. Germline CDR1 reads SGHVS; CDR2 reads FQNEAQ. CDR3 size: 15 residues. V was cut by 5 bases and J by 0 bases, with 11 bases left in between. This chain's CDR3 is CASSPDSSSYNEQFF. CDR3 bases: TGTGCCAGCAGCCCAGACTCGAGCTCCTACAATGAGCAGTTCTTC.

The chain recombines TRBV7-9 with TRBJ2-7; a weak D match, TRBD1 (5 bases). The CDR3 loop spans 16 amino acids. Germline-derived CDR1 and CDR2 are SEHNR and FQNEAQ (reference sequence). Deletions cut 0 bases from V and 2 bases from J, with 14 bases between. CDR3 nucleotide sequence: TGTGCCAGCAGCTTAGCCTCGGACACTCTGCCCTACGAGCAGTACTTC. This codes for CASSLASDTLPYEQYF.

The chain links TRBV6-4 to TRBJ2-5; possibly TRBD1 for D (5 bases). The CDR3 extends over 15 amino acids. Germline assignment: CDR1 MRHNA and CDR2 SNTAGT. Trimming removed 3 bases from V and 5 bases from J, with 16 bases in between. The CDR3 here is CASSEEAGMGETQYF. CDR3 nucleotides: TGTGCCAGCAGTGAAGAGGCAGGGATGGGGGAGACCCAGTACTTC.

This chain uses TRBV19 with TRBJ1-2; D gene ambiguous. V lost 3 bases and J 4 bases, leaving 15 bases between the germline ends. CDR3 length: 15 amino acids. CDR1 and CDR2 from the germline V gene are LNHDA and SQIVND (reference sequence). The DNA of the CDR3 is TGTGCCAGTAGTATGGGTTTCGGTCCCCCCTATGGCTACACCTTC. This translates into CASSMGFGPPYGYTF.

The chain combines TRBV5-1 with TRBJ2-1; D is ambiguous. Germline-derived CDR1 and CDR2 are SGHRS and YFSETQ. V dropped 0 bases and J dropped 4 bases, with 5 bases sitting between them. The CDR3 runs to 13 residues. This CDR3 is CASSLEVYNEQFF. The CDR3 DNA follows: TGCGCCAGCAGCTTGGAGGTATACAATGAGCAGTTCTTC.

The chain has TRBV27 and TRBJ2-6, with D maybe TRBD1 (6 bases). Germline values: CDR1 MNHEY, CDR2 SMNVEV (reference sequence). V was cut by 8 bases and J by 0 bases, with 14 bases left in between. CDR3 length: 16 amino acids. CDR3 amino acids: CASGTLLLSGANVLTF. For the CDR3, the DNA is TGTGCCAGCGGGACACTCCTTCTCTCTGGGGCCAACGTCCTGACTTTC.

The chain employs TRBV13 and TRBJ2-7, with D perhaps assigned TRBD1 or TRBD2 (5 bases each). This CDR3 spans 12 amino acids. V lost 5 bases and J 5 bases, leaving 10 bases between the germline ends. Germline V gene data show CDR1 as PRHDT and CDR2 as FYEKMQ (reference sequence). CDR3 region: CASSRMGDEQYF. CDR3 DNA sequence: TGTGCCAGCAGCCGAATGGGGGACGAGCAGTACTTC.

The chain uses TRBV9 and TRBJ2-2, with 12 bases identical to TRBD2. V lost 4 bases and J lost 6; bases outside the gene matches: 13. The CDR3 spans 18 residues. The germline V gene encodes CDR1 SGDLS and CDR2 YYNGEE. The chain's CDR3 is CASSPPRTSGIRAGELFF. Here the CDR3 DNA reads TGTGCCAGCAGCCCACCTAGGACTAGCGGGATCCGGGCCGGGGAGCTGTTTTTT.

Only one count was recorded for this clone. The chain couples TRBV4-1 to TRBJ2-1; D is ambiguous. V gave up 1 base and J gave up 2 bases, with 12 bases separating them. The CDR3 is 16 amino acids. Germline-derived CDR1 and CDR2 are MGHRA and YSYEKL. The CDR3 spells CASSQGPAKTYNEQFF. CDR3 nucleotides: TGCGCCAGCAGCCAAGGACCGGCGAAGACCTACAATGAGCAGTTCTTC.

CDR3 residues: CASSNPYFQSSYEQYF. CDR3 DNA sequence: TGTGCCAGCAGCAACCCCTACTTTCAATCCTCCTACGAGCAGTACTTC. The chain recombines TRBV21-1 with TRBJ2-7; the table names TRBD2, a call not compared with the DNA. TRBV21-1 constitutes a pseudogene. The CDR3 sequence is 16 residues long.

The CDR3 spells CASSVTGTDTYEQYF. The CDR3 bases are TGTGCCAGCAGCGTCACCGGGACAGACACCTACGAGCAGTACTTC. This rearrangement joins TRBV9 to TRBJ2-7; 7 positions agree with TRBD1. With V trimmed by 2 bases and J by 2 bases, 7 bases remained unmatched. The CDR3 is 15 amino acids. Per germline, CDR1 SGDLS and CDR2 YYNGEE.

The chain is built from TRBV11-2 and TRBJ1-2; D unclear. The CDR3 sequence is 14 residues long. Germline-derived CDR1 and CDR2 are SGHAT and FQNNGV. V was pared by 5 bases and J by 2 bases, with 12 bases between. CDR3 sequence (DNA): TGTGCCAGCAGCCCCCGGGAAGTAAACTATGGCTACACCTTC. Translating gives CASSPREVNYGYTF.

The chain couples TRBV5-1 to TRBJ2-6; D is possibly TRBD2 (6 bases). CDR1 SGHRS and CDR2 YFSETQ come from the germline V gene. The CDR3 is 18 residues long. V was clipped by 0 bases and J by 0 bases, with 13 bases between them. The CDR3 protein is CASSLAGGKFSGANVLTF. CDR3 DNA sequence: TGCGCCAGCAGCTTGGCTGGGGGGAAATTCTCTGGGGCCAACGTCCTGACTTTC. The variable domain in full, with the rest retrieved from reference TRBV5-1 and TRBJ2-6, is KAGVTQTPRYLIKTRGQQVTLSCSPISGHRSVSWYQQTPGQGLQFLFEYFSETQRNKGNFPGRFSGRQFSNSRSEMNVSTLELGDSALYLCASSLAGGKFSGANVLTFGAGSRLTVL.

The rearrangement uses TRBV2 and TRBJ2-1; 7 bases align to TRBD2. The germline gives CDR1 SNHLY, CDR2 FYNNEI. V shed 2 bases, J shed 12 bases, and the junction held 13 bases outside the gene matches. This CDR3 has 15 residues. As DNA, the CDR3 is TGTGCCAGCAGTGAAAGGGGTAGGGACTACATTCTGCAGTTCTTC. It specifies CASSERGRDYILQFF.

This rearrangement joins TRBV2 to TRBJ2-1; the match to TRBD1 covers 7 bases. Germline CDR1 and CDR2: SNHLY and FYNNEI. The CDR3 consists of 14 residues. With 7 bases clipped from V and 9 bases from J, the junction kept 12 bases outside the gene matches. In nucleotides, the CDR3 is TGTGCCAGCATAGAGGGGGCGCCTAGTAGTGAGCAGTTCTTC. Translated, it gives CASIEGAPSSEQFF.

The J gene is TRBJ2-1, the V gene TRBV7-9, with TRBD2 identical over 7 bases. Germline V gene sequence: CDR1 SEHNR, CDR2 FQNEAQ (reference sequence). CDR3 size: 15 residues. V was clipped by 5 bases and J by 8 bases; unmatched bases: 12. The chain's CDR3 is CASSGSGKAADEQFF. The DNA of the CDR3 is TGTGCCAGCAGCGGCAGCGGGAAGGCCGCGGATGAGCAGTTCTTC.

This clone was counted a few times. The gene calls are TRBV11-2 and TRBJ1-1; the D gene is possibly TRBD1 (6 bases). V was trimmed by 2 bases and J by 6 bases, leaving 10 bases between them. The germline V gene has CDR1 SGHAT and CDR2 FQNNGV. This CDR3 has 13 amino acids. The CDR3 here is CASSLYRAAEAFF. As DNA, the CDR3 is TGTGCCAGCAGCTTATACAGGGCGGCTGAAGCTTTCTTT.

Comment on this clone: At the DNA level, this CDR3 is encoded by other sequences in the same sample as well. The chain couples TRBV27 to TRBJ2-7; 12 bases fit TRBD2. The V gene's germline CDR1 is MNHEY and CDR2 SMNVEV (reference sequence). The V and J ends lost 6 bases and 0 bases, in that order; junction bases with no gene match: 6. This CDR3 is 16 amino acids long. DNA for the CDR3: TGTGCCAGCAGGACTAGCGGGAGTGGCTCCTCCTACGAGCAGTACTTC. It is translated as CASRTSGSGSSYEQYF.

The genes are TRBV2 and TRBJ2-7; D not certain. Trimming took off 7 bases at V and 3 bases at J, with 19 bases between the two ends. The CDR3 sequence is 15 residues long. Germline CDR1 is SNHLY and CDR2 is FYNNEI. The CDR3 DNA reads TGTGCCAGCAAAATCAAGGCGGACGGTCGCTACGAGCAGTACTTC. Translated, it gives CASKIKADGRYEQYF.

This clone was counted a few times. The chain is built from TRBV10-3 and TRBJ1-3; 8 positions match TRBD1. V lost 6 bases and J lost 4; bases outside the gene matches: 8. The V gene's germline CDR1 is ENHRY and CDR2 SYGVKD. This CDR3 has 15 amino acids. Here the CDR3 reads CAIREKDRAGNTIYF. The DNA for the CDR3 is TGTGCCATCAGGGAAAAGGACAGGGCGGGAAACACCATATATTTT.